A selection of T cell receptor beta chains follows, all from one sample in a study of T cells after yellow fever vaccination. TCRdb recomputed calls from the 5' RACE reads with MiXCR, one row per CDR3 protein. The data contain some 400,000 distinct CDR3 sequences, 6.2% of them singletons. The specimen was PBMCs, collected 5 days after the yellow fever booster vaccination. These TCRs come from a young man who received the YFV17D yellow fever vaccine. Both conserved end residues are part of each CDR3. The order of the fields is J gene, V gene, clone size, CDR3 length, D gene, CDR3 DNA, CDR3 protein. D genes are given only for firm matches. Clone size is given for some rows only: seen once, a few or many times, or a class if the clone is expanded.

TRBJ2-2 TRBV6-2/TRBV6-3 many 15 NA TGTGCCAGCAGTTACGGTGTAGGTGGCGCCGGGGAGCTGTTTTTT CASSYGVGGAGELFF
TRBJ1-5 TRBV11-2 few 18 NA TGTGCCAGCAGCTCGGATCCTAATCGTGGCCGACAAAATCAGCCCCAGCATTTT CASSSDPNRGRQNQPQHF
TRBJ2-1 TRBV7-2 NA 14 NA TGTGCCAGCACCTCAGACTACTTCACTCGTGAGCAGTTCTTC CASTSDYFTREQFF
TRBJ2-6 TRBV9 few 18 NA TGTGCCAGCAGCGGACCATTGACCCACAAAGGGGGGGCCAACGTCCTGACTTTC CASSGPLTHKGGANVLTF
TRBJ2-2 TRBV7-2 few 15 NA TGTGCCAGCAGCTTAAAGCAGGGGAACACCGGGGAGCTGTTTTTT CASSLKQGNTGELFF
TRBJ1-6 TRBV5-1 many 15 TRBD1 TGCGCCAGCAGCTTGGCAGGACAGGGGGTTTCACCCCTCCACTTT CASSLAGQGVSPLHF
TRBJ2-7 TRBV28 few 13 TRBD1 TGTGCCAGCGGGAGACAGGGAATTTACGAGCAGTACTTC CASGRQGIYEQYF
TRBJ2-4 TRBV3-1 many 14 NA TGTGCCAGCAGCCAACAGGTAGCCAAAAACATTCAGTACTTC CASSQQVAKNIQYF
TRBJ2-1 TRBV12-3/TRBV12-4 many 15 NA TGTGCCAGCACCCTCCGTGCGGACTCCTACAATGAGCAGTTCTTC CASTLRADSYNEQFF
TRBJ2-2 TRBV2 many 13 NA TGTGCCAGCATTCGGGCTAACACCGGGGAGCTGTTTTTT CASIRANTGELFF
TRBJ2-7 TRBV30 few 13 TRBD2 TGTGCCTGGGGAGCGGGAGGGCCCTACGAGCAGTACTTC CAWGAGGPYEQYF
TRBJ2-5 TRBV11-2 many 13 NA TGTGCCAGCACCGTCTCGAGGGAAGAGACCCAGTACTTC CASTVSREETQYF
TRBJ2-2 TRBV7-6 few 16 NA TGTGCCAGCAGCTTAGTAACTAGCCTGGGCACCGGGGAGCTGTTTTTT CASSLVTSLGTGELFF
TRBJ2-1 TRBV19 few 17 TRBD2 TGTGCCAGTAACATCGCAGGACTAGCGGGAGGGGAGGCAGAGCAGTTCTTC CASNIAGLAGGEAEQFF
TRBJ2-1 TRBV18 few 17 TRBD2 TGTGCCAGCTCACCACCGATCAGCGGGAGCCATTACAATGAGCAGTTCTTC CASSPPISGSHYNEQFF
TRBJ2-7 TRBV7-6 many 15 TRBD1 TGTGCCAGCAGCTTAGAAGACAGGGAGCGCTACGAGCAGTACTTC CASSLEDRERYEQYF
TRBJ2-2 TRBV7-2 many 16 NA TGTGCCAGCAGCTTAGGGGGAGGGGGCCGGGCCGGGGAGCTGTTTTTT CASSLGGGGRAGELFF
TRBJ2-1 TRBV20-1 many 15 TRBD2 TGCAGTGCTAGGCCCGGGACTAGCGGGAGGGTTGAGCAGTTCTTC CSARPGTSGRVEQFF
TRBJ2-7 TRBV7-2 many 13 NA TGTGCCAGCACCCTTGGCGTGGGTCCCGAGCAGTACTTC CASTLGVGPEQYF
TRBJ2-5 TRBV19 NA 16 NA TGTGCCAGTAGCCAACGGAGGGTTCCGTCTCAAGAGACCCAGTACTTC CASSQRRVPSQETQYF
TRBJ2-1 TRBV7-9 many 16 TRBD2 TGTGCCAGCAGCACCTATGTAGCGGGAGACTACAATGAGCAGTTCTTC CASSTYVAGDYNEQFF
TRBJ2-1 TRBV10-3 many 14 TRBD2 TGTGCCATCAGTTCGTCAGCGGGACGGGATGAGCAGTTCTTC CAISSSAGRDEQFF
TRBJ2-7 TRBV10-3 NA 11 NA TGTGCCATCGCACGTGACTACGAGCAGTACTTC CAIARDYEQYF
TRBJ2-7 TRBV7-2 few 16 TRBD2 TGTGCCAGCAGCTTGGATAGCGGGAGTTTCGCCTACGAGCAGTACTTC CASSLDSGSFAYEQYF
TRBJ2-7 TRBV6-1 many 15 NA TGTGCCAGCAGTGTCCGGGACTCCTATGGTGGCGAGCAGTACTTC CASSVRDSYGGEQYF
TRBJ1-4 TRBV20-1 few 12 NA TGCAGTGCTGGGAGGGTTGGTGAAAAACTGTTTTTT CSAGRVGEKLFF
TRBJ2-1 TRBV7-2 many 15 TRBD2 TGTGCCAGCAGCAGACTAGCGGGAGCCCGAAATGAGCAGTTCTTC CASSRLAGARNEQFF
TRBJ2-5 TRBV20-1 many 13 NA TGCAGTGCTAGAGGGCGGGGCTTAGAGACCCAGTACTTC CSARGRGLETQYF
TRBJ2-7 TRBV13 many 14 NA TGTGCCAGCAGCTTAAAGGACGGTTCCTACGAGCAGTACTTC CASSLKDGSYEQYF
TRBJ2-5 TRBV7-2 few 16 TRBD2 TGTGCCAGCAGCTTAGAAGGGACTAGCGGGAGCAAGACCCAGTACTTC CASSLEGTSGSKTQYF
TRBJ2-5 TRBV12-3/TRBV12-4 NA 14 TRBD1 TGTGCCAGCATCGGACAGGCGCCCCAAGAGACCCAGTACTTC CASIGQAPQETQYF
TRBJ2-1 TRBV18 NA 15 NA TGTGCCAGCTCACCACCCTCGGGGGCCAGGAATGAGCAGTTCTTC CASSPPSGARNEQFF
TRBJ2-7 TRBV7-9 few 15 NA TGTGCCAGCAGCCCGGGGACGGAACCCTACTACGAGCAGTACTTC CASSPGTEPYYEQYF
TRBJ1-1 TRBV20-1 many 16 NA TGCAGTGCCAGCGCTCTTACAGGGATGTCGAACACTGAAGCTTTCTTT CSASALTGMSNTEAFF
TRBJ2-2 TRBV20-1 few 13 NA TGCAGTGCTTCAGGGGCTATCCCCGGGGAGCTGTTTTTT CSASGAIPGELFF
TRBJ2-1 TRBV20-1 NA 13 NA TGCAGTGCGTCGGACAGATACTACAATGAGCAGTTCTTC CSASDRYYNEQFF
TRBJ2-1 TRBV5-5 many 18 NA TGTGCCAGCAGCTTGGAGGAGGCGGGAATCCCTTCCTACAATGAGCAGTTCTTC CASSLEEAGIPSYNEQFF
TRBJ2-2 TRBV6-5 few 18 NA TGTGCCAGCAGTTACGCAGGGGGGGGGACTATGCGGGCCGGGGAGCTGTTTTTT CASSYAGGGTMRAGELFF
TRBJ2-1 TRBV5-6 once 16 TRBD1 TGTGCCAGCAGCCCCTGGACAGGGCCGTCCTACAATGAGCAGTTCTTC CASSPWTGPSYNEQFF
TRBJ2-3 TRBV30 few 12 NA TGTGCCTGGAGTGTAGACTCTAGGTCGCAGTATTTT CAWSVDSRSQYF
TRBJ2-2 TRBV10-3 few 15 NA TGTGCCATCAGTTCTATAGCGGAGAACACCGGGGAGCTGTTTTTT CAISSIAENTGELFF
TRBJ2-1 TRBV5-1 many 13 NA TGCGCCAGCCGCTACGGACAGTACAATGAGCAGTTCTTC CASRYGQYNEQFF
TRBJ2-1 TRBV9 NA 16 NA TGTGCCAGCAGCGTAATTGTGCAACCAGTTAGGAATGAGCAGTTCTTC CASSVIVQPVRNEQFF
TRBJ2-5 TRBV20-1 many 16 TRBD2 TGCAGTGCTAGACAACCAACTAGCGGAGACGGAGAGACCCAGTACTTC CSARQPTSGDGETQYF
TRBJ2-7 TRBV20-1 NA 14 NA TGCAGTGCCCCGGGACCCCTGAGGGGCTACGAGCAGTACTTC CSAPGPLRGYEQYF
TRBJ2-3 TRBV20-1 few 15 NA TGCAGTGCTAGTCCCCCTAAACAGGGCGCAGATACGCAGTATTTT CSASPPKQGADTQYF
TRBJ2-1 TRBV20-1 few 16 TRBD2 TGCAGTGCCACCTCTCCCCTAGCGGGAAATCTCCTTGAGCAGTTCTTC CSATSPLAGNLLEQFF
TRBJ2-3 TRBV20-1 many 11 NA TGCAGTGCCCAGGAGTGGTATACGCAGTATTTT CSAQEWYTQYF
TRBJ2-7 TRBV7-9 NA 14 TRBD1 TGTGCCAGCAGCACACAGGGGCTGAGCTACGAGCAGTACTTC CASSTQGLSYEQYF
TRBJ2-3 TRBV18 NA 15 NA TGTGCCAGCTCACCAATAACGAGCGGCACAGATACGCAGTATTTT CASSPITSGTDTQYF